These T cell receptor beta chains were read from a single sample in a study of T cell changes during pregnancy in multiple sclerosis. Profiling relied on immunoSEQ multiplex PCR, and the TCRdb table lists in-frame clones only, not all of them. The sample includes about 60,000 clones, roughly 91% seen only once; the top ten take roughly 2.2%. The material was peripheral blood, obtained in the second trimester of pregnancy. These receptors all stem from a female donor in good health, enrolled as a control in a pregnancy study. Both conserved end residues are part of each CDR3. Each record gives: V gene, J gene, clone size, D gene, CDR3 DNA, CDR3 protein. D genes are given only for firm matches. Clone size, where shown, is once, few, many, or a class for clones that have expanded.

v_gene: TRBV29-1; j_gene: TRBJ1-4; abundance: NA; d_gene: NA; CDR3nt: TGCAGCGGAATGCAGGGGGAAAAACTGTTTTTT; CDR3aa: CSGMQGEKLFF
v_gene: TRBV5-6; j_gene: TRBJ1-2; abundance: NA; d_gene: NA; CDR3nt: TGTGCCAGCAGCTTGGGCAGGAACTATGGCTACACCTTC; CDR3aa: CASSLGRNYGYTF
v_gene: TRBV28; j_gene: TRBJ2-2; abundance: NA; d_gene: NA; CDR3nt: TGTGCCACCGACGGGGGACCCGGGGAGCTGTTTTTT; CDR3aa: CATDGGPGELFF
v_gene: TRBV11-1; j_gene: TRBJ2-5; abundance: NA; d_gene: TRBD2; CDR3nt: TGTGCCAGCAGTGTAGCGGGGGAGACCCAGTACTTC; CDR3aa: CASSVAGETQYF
v_gene: TRBV6-4; j_gene: TRBJ2-7; abundance: once; d_gene: NA; CDR3nt: TGTGCCAGCAGTGACTCCCCGGGTAGCGGATACGAGCAGTACTTC; CDR3aa: CASSDSPGSGYEQYF
v_gene: TRBV19; j_gene: TRBJ2-2; abundance: NA; d_gene: TRBD1; CDR3nt: TGTGCCAGTAGTCCGGACAGGGGGGCAGGGGAGCTGTTTTTT; CDR3aa: CASSPDRGAGELFF
v_gene: TRBV6-5; j_gene: TRBJ2-1; abundance: NA; d_gene: TRBD1; CDR3nt: TGTGCCAGCAGTTCCCCCAGGACAGGGATGGGGAATGAGCAGTTCTTC; CDR3aa: CASSSPRTGMGNEQFF
v_gene: TRBV9; j_gene: TRBJ2-3; abundance: NA; d_gene: NA; CDR3nt: TGTGCCAGCAGCGTAGATGAGACTACAGATACGCAGTATTTT; CDR3aa: CASSVDETTDTQYF
v_gene: TRBV19; j_gene: TRBJ2-1; abundance: NA; d_gene: TRBD1; CDR3nt: TGTGCCAGTAGTATAGGCCCCCGACAGGGAAGGACGAATGAGCAGTTCTTC; CDR3aa: CASSIGPRQGRTNEQFF
v_gene: TRBV11-1; j_gene: TRBJ1-1; abundance: NA; d_gene: TRBD1; CDR3nt: TGTGCCAGCAGCTTAGCGGGGACAGGGCGTATGAACACTGAAGCTTTCTTT; CDR3aa: CASSLAGTGRMNTEAFF
v_gene: TRBV5-4; j_gene: TRBJ2-3; abundance: NA; d_gene: TRBD1; CDR3nt: TGTGCCAGCAGACTGGACAGGGGGTGGACAGATACGCAGTATTTT; CDR3aa: CASRLDRGWTDTQYF
v_gene: TRBV28; j_gene: TRBJ2-3; abundance: NA; d_gene: NA; CDR3nt: TGTGCCAGCCTTCATTCTCAGGGGAGATTCACAGATACGCAGTATTTT; CDR3aa: CASLHSQGRFTDTQYF
v_gene: TRBV5-1; j_gene: TRBJ2-3; abundance: NA; d_gene: TRBD2; CDR3nt: TGCGCCAGCAGCACCGGGACTAGCGGGGGGGTTACGCAGTATTTT; CDR3aa: CASSTGTSGGVTQYF
v_gene: TRBV6-5; j_gene: TRBJ2-5; abundance: NA; d_gene: TRBD2; CDR3nt: TGTGCCAGCAGTTACTCCCCGACTAGCGGGGAGACCCAGTACTTC; CDR3aa: CASSYSPTSGETQYF
v_gene: TRBV7-9; j_gene: TRBJ2-3; abundance: once; d_gene: TRBD1; CDR3nt: TGTGCCAGCAGCTCAGGAGGACAGGGGAAGTATTTT; CDR3aa: CASSSGGQGKYF
v_gene: TRBV6-1; j_gene: TRBJ1-2; abundance: NA; d_gene: TRBD1; CDR3nt: TGTGCCAGCAGTGAAGGGGAGCAGGGGGGATTGTATGGCTACACCTTC; CDR3aa: CASSEGEQGGLYGYTF
v_gene: TRBV7-2; j_gene: TRBJ2-7; abundance: NA; d_gene: TRBD2; CDR3nt: TGTGCCAGCAGCCGCGGGACTAGCGGGAGGAGGACCTACGAGCAGTACTTC; CDR3aa: CASSRGTSGRRTYEQYF
v_gene: TRBV2; j_gene: TRBJ2-1; abundance: NA; d_gene: NA; CDR3nt: TGTGCCAGCAGTGTGGTAGAGTGGAGCTCCTACAATGAGCAGTTCTTC; CDR3aa: CASSVVEWSSYNEQFF
v_gene: TRBV7-9; j_gene: TRBJ2-7; abundance: NA; d_gene: TRBD1; CDR3nt: TGTGCCAGCAGCCCTCCCTTCCGGGACAGCAACTCCTACGAGCAGTACTTC; CDR3aa: CASSPPFRDSNSYEQYF
v_gene: TRBV7-8; j_gene: TRBJ1-1; abundance: NA; d_gene: NA; CDR3nt: TGTGCCAGCAGCTTAGTGGGGGCCTCTCTGAACACTGAAGCTTTCTTT; CDR3aa: CASSLVGASLNTEAFF
v_gene: TRBV9; j_gene: TRBJ1-3; abundance: NA; d_gene: NA; CDR3nt: TGTGCCAGCAGCGTAGCTCCGGACAGAAAATCTGGAAACACCATATATTTT; CDR3aa: CASSVAPDRKSGNTIYF
v_gene: TRBV30; j_gene: TRBJ1-2; abundance: few; d_gene: NA; CDR3nt: TGTGCCTGGAGTGTACAAGGGGGAGTGGGCTACACCTTC; CDR3aa: CAWSVQGGVGYTF
v_gene: TRBV5-1; j_gene: TRBJ2-2; abundance: NA; d_gene: TRBD2; CDR3nt: TGCGCCAGCAGCTTGGCTAGCGGGAACACCGGGGAGCTGTTTTTT; CDR3aa: CASSLASGNTGELFF